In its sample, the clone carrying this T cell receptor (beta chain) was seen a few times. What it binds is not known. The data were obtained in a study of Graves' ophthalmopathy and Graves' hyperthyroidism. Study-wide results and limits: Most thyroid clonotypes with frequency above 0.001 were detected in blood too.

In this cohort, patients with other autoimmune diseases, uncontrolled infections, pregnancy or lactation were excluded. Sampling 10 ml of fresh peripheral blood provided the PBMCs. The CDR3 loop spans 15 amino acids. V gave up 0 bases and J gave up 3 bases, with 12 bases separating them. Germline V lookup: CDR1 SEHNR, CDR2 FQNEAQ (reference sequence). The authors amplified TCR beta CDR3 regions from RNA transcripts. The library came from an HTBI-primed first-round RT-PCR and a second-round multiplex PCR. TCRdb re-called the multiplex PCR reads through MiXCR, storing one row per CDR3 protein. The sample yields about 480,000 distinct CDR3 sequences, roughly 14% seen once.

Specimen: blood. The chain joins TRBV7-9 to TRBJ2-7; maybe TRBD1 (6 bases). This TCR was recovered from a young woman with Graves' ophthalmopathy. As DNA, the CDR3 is TGTGCCAGCAGCTTAGCGCTCGACAGGAGCTACGAGCAGTACTTC. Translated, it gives CASSLALDRSYEQYF.